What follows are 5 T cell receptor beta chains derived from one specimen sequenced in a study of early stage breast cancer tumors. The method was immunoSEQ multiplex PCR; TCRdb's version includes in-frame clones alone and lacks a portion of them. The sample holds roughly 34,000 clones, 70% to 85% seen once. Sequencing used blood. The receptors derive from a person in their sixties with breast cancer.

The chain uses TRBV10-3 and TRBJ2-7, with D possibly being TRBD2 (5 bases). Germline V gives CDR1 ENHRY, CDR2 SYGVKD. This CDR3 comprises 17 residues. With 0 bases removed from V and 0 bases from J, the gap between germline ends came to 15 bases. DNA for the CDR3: TGTGCCATCAGTGAGTCGAACGGGGTCAAGAGCTCCTACGAGCAGTACTTC. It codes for CAISESNGVKSSYEQYF.

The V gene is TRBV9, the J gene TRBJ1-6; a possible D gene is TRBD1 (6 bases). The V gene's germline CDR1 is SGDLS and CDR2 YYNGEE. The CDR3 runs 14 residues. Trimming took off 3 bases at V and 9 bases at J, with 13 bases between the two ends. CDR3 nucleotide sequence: TGTGCCAGCAGCGCTACAGGGTATCTTTCACCCCTCCACTTT. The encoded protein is CASSATGYLSPLHF.

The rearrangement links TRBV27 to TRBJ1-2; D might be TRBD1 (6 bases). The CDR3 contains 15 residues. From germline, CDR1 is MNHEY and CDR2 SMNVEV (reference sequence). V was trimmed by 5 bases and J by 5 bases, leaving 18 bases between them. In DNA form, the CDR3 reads TGTGCCAGCAGTACCCACTCGACAGGTTTATATGGCTACACCTTC. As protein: CASSTHSTGLYGYTF.

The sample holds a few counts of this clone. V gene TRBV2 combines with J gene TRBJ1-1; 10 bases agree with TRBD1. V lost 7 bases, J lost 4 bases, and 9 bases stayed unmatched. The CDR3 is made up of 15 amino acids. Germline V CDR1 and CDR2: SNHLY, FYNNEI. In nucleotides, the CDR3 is TGTGCCAGCACCCTGACAGGGGGCGATGGCACTGAAGCTTTCTTT. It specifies CASTLTGGDGTEAFF.

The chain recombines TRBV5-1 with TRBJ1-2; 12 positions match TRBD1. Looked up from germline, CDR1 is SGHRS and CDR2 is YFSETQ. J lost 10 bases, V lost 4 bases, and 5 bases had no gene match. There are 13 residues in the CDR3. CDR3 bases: TGCGCCAGCAGCCTTGGGACAGGGGGCCTCTACACCTTC. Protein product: CASSLGTGGLYTF. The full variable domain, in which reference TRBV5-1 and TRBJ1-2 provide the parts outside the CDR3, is KAGVTQTPRYLIKTRGQQVTLSCSPISGHRSVSWYQQTPGQGLQFLFEYFSETQRNKGNFPGRFSGRQFSNSRSEMNVSTLELGDSALYLCASSLGTGGLYTFGSGTRLTVV.